This T cell receptor beta chain was documented in a study of shared clonotypes between healthy human individuals. Execution of the assay was at deep level. Assay: immunoSEQ multiplex PCR; the TCRdb copy retains only in-frame clones and omits some. Seen here are over a million clones, about 98% observed once, and the top ten hold about 0.45%. The CDR3 runs 15 residues. V lost 3 bases and J 5 bases, leaving 17 bases between the germline ends. Germline V gives CDR1 SGHNT, CDR2 YYREEE (reference sequence). This TCR came from a man aged 30-40 years in good health. The specimen was naive CD4+ T cells sorted from blood. Subset noted: CD45RA+ positively selected. The chain couples TRBV5-4 to TRBJ2-5; D not certain. The CDR3 DNA reads as TGTGCCAGCAGCTCCCCGCTCCTGGTCCGGGAGACCCAGTACTTC. As protein: CASSSPLLVRETQYF.